This T cell receptor beta chain was retrieved from a study of blood T cell repertoires in COVID-19 (dated by TCRdb to about 2020). Some background on the complete study: Samples from collaborators originated in the United States, Italy and Spain and spanned both the acute and convalescent phases of COVID-19. Where available, HLA class I and class II types were obtained from metadata supplied by the sample provider rather than from assay-based typing. The repertoires were made available in a free public database intended to serve as a resource for research on the immune response to SARS-CoV-2. The sample metadata nearly always contained a de-identified subject ID, COVID-19 status, age in years and sex. Samples came from the ongoing ImmuneRACE study (first 160 participants) plus 1,254 subjects from 6 global collaborators. Deeply sampled blood TCRbeta repertoires from subjects exposed to, actively infected with, or recovered from COVID-19 were included in the dataset. The prospective study material was composed of cDNA or gDNA derived from T cells, B-cell-depleted T cells, or PBMCs.

On this clone itself: Its antigen target is currently unknown. Within one base of it there is no much larger clone, and no base qualities were kept.

Taken from the germline V gene, the CDR1 and CDR2 loops are SGHTA and FQGNSA. The CDR3, cysteine through phenylalanine, is 17 amino acids long. The read is trimmed to its CDR3 DNA, 51 bases read in frame from base 1. The junction carries 18 bases between V and J, which are trimmed by 3 bases and 0 bases respectively. Each collaborating institution followed its own protocols to collect whole blood in K2EDTA tubes. For TCRbeta analysis, collaborator samples were shipped as frozen whole blood, as isolated PBMCs, or as DNA extracted from either sample type. TCRbeta CDR3 regions were amplified from genomic DNA using the immunoSEQ Assay, a bias-controlled multiplex PCR. Processing in the source paper ran as follows. The number of nucleated cells in each sample was estimated by amplification of reference gene primers within the assay. To quantify the absolute abundance of each unique TCRbeta CDR3 rearrangement, sequence reads were collapsed and filtered. For each sample, productive Simpson clonality was calculated as the square root of Simpson's diversity index across productive rearrangements. Not all clones reach the TCRdb copy of this immuneACCESS table, which keeps in-frame sequences only. Checked studies attribute under half of the gap to unresolved V genes and leave the rest unexplained. Clone size and the V and J calls come from that table; the DNA yielded D and trimming. For this sample there are 250,000 to 300,000 clones; 89% appear just once. The ten most abundant clones make up roughly an eighth of the sample.

The research as a whole found: Clinical and demographic metadata were provided uncurated, with the amount varying by source and participant.

The sequence links TRBV7-2 to TRBJ2-7; matching of 5 bases hints at TRBD2 as the D gene. Input material: peripheral blood. This clonotype originated in a woman aged 55-75 years with acute or convalescent COVID-19. The CDR3 loop reads CASSFGSRTRSSYEQYF. The nucleotide sequence reads TGTGCCAGCAGCTTTGGAAGCCGGACTCGAAGCTCCTACGAGCAGTACTTC.